This T cell receptor (beta chain) was recovered during a study of CD8+CD57+ T cells in acquired aplastic anemia. Study at large: There were about 10.8 million reads, on average, for CD4+ cells from healthy donors.

The CDR3 extends over 14 amino acids. Trimming took 1 base from V and 8 from J, leaving 16 bases between them. Germline V gene sequence: CDR1 DFQATT, CDR2 SNEGSKA (reference sequence). A note on this clonotype: Its antigen is unidentified.

Researchers used genomic DNA as the template to profile TCR beta VDJ and CDR3. In TCRdb, the reads were re-called with MiXCR into one record per CDR3 protein. The sample has 400,000 to 500,000 distinct CDR3 sequences, around 68% seen once. General observations from the study: Roughly 30 sequences, all CD8+ CDR3, were shared between patients and controls.

The rearrangement joins TRBV20-1 to TRBJ2-3; D unclear. Sequences were obtained from sorted CD4+, CD8+, or CD8+CD57+ T cells (not recorded which) from PBMCs. The receptor was derived from a human donor in good health, serving as a control. In DNA, the CDR3 is TGCAGTGCTAGAGGGCTACTGGGGTTCGTTACGCAGTATTTT. Translating it yields CSARGLLGFVTQYF.